The clone carrying this TCR beta chain was detected only a few times. Its antigen is undetermined. The CDR3 regions of TCR beta were amplified from RNA transcripts. A set of HTBI primers served as the primers for a first-round RT-PCR of the TCR CDR3. A single record per CDR3 protein comes from TCRdb applying MiXCR to the multiplex PCR reads. The top ten clones hold about 35% of a sample with approximately 600,000 distinct CDR3 sequences, less than 25% of them seen once. These data belong to a study of T cells in Graves' hyperthyroidism and ophthalmopathy. Findings and limits, study-wide: Model output signaled ophthalmopathy a median about 6.3 months ahead of onset.

PBMCs came from less than 11 ml fresh peripheral blood. The source of this sequence is a man aged 25-45 years with Graves' ophthalmopathy. Sequences were obtained from blood.

Written as DNA, the CDR3 is TGCGCCAGCAGTGAAACCGCGGGAACGGCAGATACGCAGTATTTT. Translated: CASSETAGTADTQYF. The rearrangement joins TRBV10-1 to TRBJ2-3; maybe TRBD2 (6 bases). The CDR3 has 15 residues. Germline-derived CDR1 and CDR2 are WNHNN and SYGVQD (reference sequence). The ends were cut back, 3 bases at V and 4 bases at J, with 14 bases in the middle.